What follows are 19 T cell receptor beta chains derived from one specimen sequenced in a study of blood T cell repertoires in COVID-19. The table came from immunoSEQ multiplex PCR; TCRdb's copy has only in-frame clones and leaves some out. This sample has roughly 65,000 clones, with over 85% found just once. What was sequenced was peripheral blood. Source of these receptors: a man aged 55-75 years with acute or convalescent COVID-19.

The rearrangement joins TRBV27 to TRBJ1-2, with 10 nucleotides matching TRBD1. This CDR3 spans 14 amino acids. V shed 6 bases and J 7 bases; nucleotides not matched to a gene: 8. Germline CDR1 MNHEY, CDR2 SMNVEV (reference sequence). For the CDR3, the DNA is TGTGCCAGCAGCCCCTGGGACAGGGGAGGTGGCTACACCTTC. Its protein is CASSPWDRGGGYTF.

V usage is TRBV21-1 and J usage is TRBJ1-6; the D call of TRBD1 is as the table states it, not checked on the DNA. TRBV21-1 is a pseudogene segment. This CDR3 has 19 residues. The CDR3 coding sequence is TGTGCCAGCAGCAAAGGCCGAGGGACAGGGTTTTCCTATAATTCACCCCTCCACTTT. The encoded protein is CASSKGRGTGFSYNSPLHF.

This chain connects TRBV6-5 to TRBJ2-3, with D possibly being TRBD1 (5 bases). From germline, CDR1 is MNHEY and CDR2 SVGAGI. Trimming pared 8 bases from V and 1 base from J, leaving 10 bases between. The CDR3 is 13 amino acids. CDR3 amino acids: CASRQPGTDTQYF. DNA of the CDR3: TGTGCCAGCCGACAGCCGGGCACAGATACGCAGTATTTT.

J is TRBJ1-6 and V is TRBV5-6; possible D gene TRBD1, 6 bases. V was pared by 4 bases and J by 13 bases, with 15 bases between. Germline V gene lookup returns CDR1 SGHDT and CDR2 YYEEEE. The CDR3 has 13 amino acids. For the CDR3, the DNA is TGTGCCAGCAGCCCCAGGGGCGTTACTCCCCTCCACTTT. Translation gives CASSPRGVTPLHF. The whole variable domain, remainder taken from reference TRBV5-6 and TRBJ1-6, is DAGVTQSPTHLIKTRGQQVTLRCSPKSGHDTVSWYQQALGQGPQFIFQYYEEEERQRGNFPDRFSGHQFPNYSSELNVNALLLGDSALYLCASSPRGVTPLHFGNGTRLTVT.

V and J are TRBV9 and TRBJ1-6; the D is unclear. The CDR3 is 15 residues long. Per germline, CDR1 SGDLS and CDR2 YYNGEE. V was clipped by 0 bases and J by 7 bases, with 11 bases between them. CDR3 nucleotides: TGTGCCAGCAGCGTAGAGGGAACGGGAAATTCACCCCTCCACTTT. Its protein product is CASSVEGTGNSPLHF.

The chain joins TRBV7-9 to TRBJ1-1, with 10 bases identical to TRBD1. CDR1 is SEHNR, CDR2 FQNEAQ, per germline (reference sequence). The CDR3 covers 17 residues. After removal of 3 bases from V and 5 bases from J, the junction contained 12 bases not matched to a gene. The CDR3 nucleotides read TGTGCCAGCAGCTTCAGACAATCGGGACAGGGGACTACTGAAGCTTTCTTT. This encodes CASSFRQSGQGTTEAFF.

This clone was picked up one time. CDR3 sequence reads: CASIRRGRSYGYTF. DNA for the CDR3: TGTGCCAGCATTCGAAGGGGGCGAAGCTATGGCTACACCTTC. The chain is built from TRBV2 and TRBJ1-2; 7 bases agree with TRBD1. Per the germline V gene, CDR1 is SNHLY and CDR2 is FYNNEI. Losses at the gene ends were 7 bases for V and 4 bases for J; bases not matched to a gene: 9. This CDR3 has 14 residues. Full variable domain (rest looked up from reference TRBV2 and TRBJ1-2): EPEVTQTPSHQVTQMGQEVILRCVPISNHLYFYWYRQILGQKVEFLVSFYNNEISEKSEIFDDQFSVERPDGSNFTLKIRSTKLEDSAMYFCASIRRGRSYGYTFGSGTRLTVV.

The chain is built from TRBV5-4 and TRBJ2-2; 8 positions agree with TRBD1. Germline CDR1 and CDR2: SGHNT and YYREEE (reference sequence). This CDR3 is 14 amino acids long. Trimming at V came to 3 bases and at J to 3 bases, leaving 1 base not matched to a gene. This CDR3 is CASSSDRDTGELFF. As DNA, the CDR3 is TGTGCCAGCAGCTCGGACAGGGACACCGGGGAGCTGTTTTTT.

V usage is TRBV5-1 and J usage is TRBJ1-5; TRBD1 might be the D (6 bases). Germline values: CDR1 SGHRS, CDR2 YFSETQ. This CDR3 spans 15 amino acids. V was shortened by 4 bases and J by 1 base, with 12 bases between the two germline ends. For the CDR3, the DNA is TGCGCCAGCAGCCTCGCGGGGGCCAGCAATCAGCCCCAGCATTTT. It codes for CASSLAGASNQPQHF. Using reference TRBV5-1 and TRBJ1-5 for the parts outside the CDR3, the full variable domain is KAGVTQTPRYLIKTRGQQVTLSCSPISGHRSVSWYQQTPGQGLQFLFEYFSETQRNKGNFPGRFSGRQFSNSRSEMNVSTLELGDSALYLCASSLAGASNQPQHFGDGTRLSIL.

V and J are TRBV19 and TRBJ1-6; TRBD1 aligns across 9 bases. CDR1 and CDR2 from the germline V gene are LNHDA and SQIVND (reference sequence). Losses at the gene ends were 6 bases for V and 10 bases for J; bases not matched to a gene: 7. The CDR3 length is 14 residues. For the CDR3, the DNA is TGTGCCAGTAGACCGGGACAGGGCGGATCACCCCTCCACTTT. Encoded protein: CASRPGQGGSPLHF.

The chain combines TRBV7-2 with TRBJ2-7, with TRBD2 matching over 11 bases. Germline trimming cut 5 bases from V and 2 bases from J; bases unmatched to any gene: 2. CDR3 length: 14 amino acids. Germline V gene sequence: CDR1 SGHTA, CDR2 FQGNSA. The CDR3 region is CASSTSGGAYEQYF. The CDR3 DNA reads as TGTGCCAGCAGCACTAGCGGGGGAGCCTACGAGCAGTACTTC.

This chain uses TRBV6-6 with TRBJ1-2; perhaps TRBD1 as D (6 bases). The CDR3 is 15 residues long. Germline values: CDR1 MNHNY, CDR2 SVGAGI (reference sequence). V shed 2 bases and J shed 6 bases, with 16 bases lying between them. The chain's CDR3 is CASSYANSGTNGYTF. In DNA, the CDR3 is TGTGCCAGCAGTTACGCGAATTCCGGGACAAATGGCTACACCTTC.

CDR3 amino acids: CASSARDSYNSPLHF. The CDR3 DNA is TGTGCCAGCAGTGCTCGGGACAGTTATAATTCACCCCTCCACTTT. V and J are TRBV25-1 and TRBJ1-6, with 7 bases lining up with TRBD1. This CDR3 has 15 amino acids. From germline, CDR1 is MGHDK and CDR2 SYGVNS. Trimming took 4 bases from V and 4 from J; bases not matched to a gene: 4. Full variable domain (missing parts from reference TRBV25-1 and TRBJ1-6): EADIYQTPRYLVIGTGKKITLECSQTMGHDKMYWYQQDPGMELHLIHYSYGVNSTEKGDLSSESTVSRIRTEHFPLTLESARPSHTSQYLCASSARDSYNSPLHFGNGTRLTVT.

V usage is TRBV7-2 and J usage is TRBJ1-1; 8 bases line up with TRBD1. CDR1 is SGHTA, CDR2 FQGNSA, per germline. V was clipped by 5 bases and J by 0 bases; unmatched bases: 5. This CDR3 is 15 amino acids long. The CDR3 DNA reads as TGTGCCAGCAGCGCCCGGGACAGGTTGAACACTGAAGCTTTCTTT. It encodes CASSARDRLNTEAFF. The full variable domain, its missing parts supplied by reference TRBV7-2 and TRBJ1-1, is GAGVSQSPSNKVTEKGKDVELRCDPISGHTALYWYRQSLGQGLEFLIYFQGNSAPDKSGLPSDRFSAERTGGSVSTLTIQRTQQEDSAVYLCASSARDRLNTEAFFGQGTRLTVV.

J is TRBJ1-2 and V is TRBV4-1; D perhaps matches TRBD1 (5 bases). This CDR3 spans 15 amino acids. Germline V lookup: CDR1 MGHRA, CDR2 YSYEKL. The ends were cut back, 1 base at V and 3 bases at J, with 12 bases in the middle. The DNA of the CDR3 is TGCGCCAGCAGCCAAGGGCAACAGGCTGACTATGGCTACACCTTC. This sequence encodes CASSQGQQADYGYTF.

The rearrangement links TRBV10-3 to TRBJ2-3; the match to TRBD2 covers 13 bases. The CDR3 sequence is 17 residues long. Germline loops: CDR1 ENHRY, CDR2 SYGVKD. V lost 4 bases and J lost 6; bases outside the gene matches: 10. CDR3 amino acids: CAISVLAGGPGGDTQYF. In nucleotides, the CDR3 is TGTGCCATCAGTGTACTAGCGGGGGGGCCGGGGGGTGATACGCAGTATTTT.

This clone has only one observation. V usage is TRBV12-5 and J usage is TRBJ1-4, with D possibly TRBD1 on 5 matching bases. Per germline, CDR1 LGHNT and CDR2 FRNRAP. Trimming took off 3 bases at V and 8 bases at J, with 19 bases between the two ends. This CDR3 spans 16 amino acids. The CDR3 DNA reads as TGTGCTAGTGGTTTTATCCCCTCGGGGGACGGGGAAAAACTGTTTTTT. It yields the protein CASGFIPSGDGEKLFF.

The rearrangement uses TRBV6-5 and TRBJ2-2; D is perhaps TRBD1 (5 bases). The CDR3 is made up of 13 amino acids. From germline, CDR1 is MNHEY and CDR2 SVGAGI. The V gene lost 5 bases and the J gene lost 4 bases, with 8 bases spanning the gap. CDR3: CASSPQGTGELFF. For the CDR3, the DNA is TGTGCCAGCAGTCCTCAGGGCACCGGGGAGCTGTTTTTT.

The chain is built from TRBV6-5 and TRBJ2-7; 10 bases agree with TRBD2. CDR1 is MNHEY and CDR2 is SVGAGI in the germline V gene. The CDR3 has 14 residues. The ends lost 2 bases at V and 5 bases at J; junction bases unmatched: 3. DNA for the CDR3: TGTGCCAGCAGTTACAGCGGGGGGGCGAACGAGCAGTACTTC. It codes for CASSYSGGANEQYF.